The 9 T cell receptor beta chains presented below share a single source sample, sequenced in a study of T cell responses to AZD1222 COVID-19 vaccine. Sequencing used immunoSEQ multiplex PCR; TCRdb keeps in-frame clones, though not all of them. The data show 100,000 to 130,000 clones, about 89% seen once. The source material was peripheral blood, sampled 28 days after the second AZD1222 dose. The receptors were gathered from an adult who received the AZD1222 COVID-19 vaccine.

This clone was recorded only once. This chain uses TRBV5-1 with TRBJ2-7; maybe TRBD2 (6 bases). Germline CDR1 reads SGHRS; CDR2 reads YFSETQ. This CDR3 has 15 residues. Trimming removed 5 bases at V and 0 bases at J, with 15 bases between. The CDR3: CASRRGGADSYEQYF. CDR3 bases: TGCGCCAGCAGGCGGGGCGGAGCGGACTCCTACGAGCAGTACTTC. Full variable domain (remainder filled in from reference TRBV5-1 and TRBJ2-7): KAGVTQTPRYLIKTRGQQVTLSCSPISGHRSVSWYQQTPGQGLQFLFEYFSETQRNKGNFPGRFSGRQFSNSRSEMNVSTLELGDSALYLCASRRGGADSYEQYFGPGTRLTVT.

The chain employs TRBV28 and TRBJ1-6; 11 bases fit TRBD1. J lost 9 bases, V lost 1 base, and 5 bases had no gene match. CDR3 length equals 16 residues. Germline CDR1 reads MDHEN; CDR2 reads SYDVKM. CDR3 sequence reads: CASSLLEGTGGSPLHF. Written as DNA, the CDR3 is TGTGCCAGCAGTTTATTGGAGGGGACAGGGGGTTCACCCCTCCACTTT.

The chain is built from TRBV2 and TRBJ2-6; D gene ambiguous. The CDR3 sequence is 14 residues long. Germline lookup yields CDR1 SNHLY and CDR2 FYNNEI. Trimming cost V 4 bases and J 2 bases, with 6 bases left between them. The CDR3 spells CASSGGAGANVLTF. The CDR3 DNA reads as TGTGCCAGCAGTGGGGGTGCTGGGGCCAACGTCCTGACTTTC.

The chain carries TRBV5-1 and TRBJ1-1; D is perhaps TRBD1 (5 bases). There are 15 residues in the CDR3. The germline gives CDR1 SGHRS, CDR2 YFSETQ. V was clipped by 1 base and J by 2 bases, with 12 bases between them. The CDR3, as DNA: TGCGCCAGCAGCTTGACCTCAGGGCTAAACACTGAAGCTTTCTTT. This encodes CASSLTSGLNTEAFF.

J is TRBJ1-1 and V is TRBV19; D uncertain. The CDR3 covers 14 residues. The germline V and J ends were trimmed by 8 bases and 2 bases, with 15 bases remaining between them. The germline gives CDR1 LNHDA, CDR2 SQIVND (reference sequence). CDR3 nucleotides: TGTGCCAGTCGGGAGTTTGCTCTAAACACTGAAGCTTTCTTT. Translation gives CASREFALNTEAFF.

This chain joins TRBV6-5 and TRBJ1-2; D call uncertain. Germline V gene lookup returns CDR1 MNHEY and CDR2 SVGAGI. The CDR3 sequence is 15 residues long. V lost 0 bases to trimming and J lost 0 bases, with 8 bases between them. For the CDR3, the DNA is TGTGCCAGCAGTTACTCGACCAAACCTAACTATGGCTACACCTTC. This sequence encodes CASSYSTKPNYGYTF.

The chain is built from TRBV6-4 and TRBJ1-5, with D hard to call. V lost 7 bases and J lost 0, with 1 base in between. Germline V gives CDR1 MRHNA, CDR2 SNTAGT. This CDR3 comprises 11 residues. CDR3 nucleotide sequence: TGTGCCAGCAATAGCAATCAGCCCCAGCATTTT. The encoded protein is CASNSNQPQHF.

This rearrangement joins TRBV9 to TRBJ2-2; D might be TRBD1 (6 bases). The CDR3 consists of 13 residues. The V end lost 4 bases, the J end lost 5 bases, and 9 bases lay between the germline ends. Germline CDR1 is SGDLS and CDR2 is YYNGEE. CDR3 in DNA: TGTGCCAGCAGCATCACAGGGACCGGGGAGCTGTTTTTT. Its translation is CASSITGTGELFF.

V and J are TRBV30 and TRBJ1-5; tentatively, D is TRBD1 (5 bases). Trimming pared 0 bases from V and 5 bases from J, leaving 8 bases between. CDR3 length: 13 residues. The V gene's germline CDR1 is GTSNPN and CDR2 SVGIG (reference sequence). Written as DNA, the CDR3 is TGTGCCTGGAGTGTGGGACCCCATCAGCCCCAGCATTTT. Its protein is CAWSVGPHQPQHF.